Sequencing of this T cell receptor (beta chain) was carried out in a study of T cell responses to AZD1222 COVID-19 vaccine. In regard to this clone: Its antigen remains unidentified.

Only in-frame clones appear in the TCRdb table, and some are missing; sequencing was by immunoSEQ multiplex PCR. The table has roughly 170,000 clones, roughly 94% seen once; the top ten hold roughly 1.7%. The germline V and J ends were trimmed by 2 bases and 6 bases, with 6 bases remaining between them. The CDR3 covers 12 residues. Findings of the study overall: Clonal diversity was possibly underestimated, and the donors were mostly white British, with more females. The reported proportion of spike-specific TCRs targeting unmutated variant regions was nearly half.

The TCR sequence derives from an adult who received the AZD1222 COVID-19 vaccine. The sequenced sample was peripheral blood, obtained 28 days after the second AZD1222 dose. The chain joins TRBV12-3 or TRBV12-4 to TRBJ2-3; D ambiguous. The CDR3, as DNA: TGTGCCAGCAGTTTATTCGTGGATACGCAGTATTTT. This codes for CASSLFVDTQYF.